Listed below are T cell receptor beta chains from one sample, sequenced in a study of CD8 T cells in ankylosing spondylitis. TCRdb recomputed calls from the 5' RACE reads with MiXCR, one row per CDR3 protein. The repertoire has approximately 540,000 distinct CDR3 sequences, approximately 12% of them found once; the top ten carry 6.8%. The sample taken for sequencing was blood, either unsorted or a sorted T cell fraction (not recorded which). The source of these receptors is a male donor with ankylosing spondylitis. Each CDR3 is given with its conserved first and last residue. Fields, in order: D gene, V gene, J gene, clone size, CDR3 protein, CDR3 DNA. A D gene is named only where the DNA matches it firmly. Clone sizes are given selectively: once, few, many, or a class where the clone is expanded.

D: TRBD2
V: TRBV5-1
J: TRBJ2-1
size: many
CDR3: CASSSTSGSYNEQFF
DNA: TGTGCCAGCAGCTCCACTAGCGGGTCCTACAATGAGCAGTTCTTC

D: -
V: TRBV7-8
J: TRBJ2-1
size: -
CDR3: CASSLSYGAGYNEQFF
DNA: TGTGCCAGCAGCCTATCTTACGGGGCCGGCTACAATGAGCAGTTCTTC

D: -
V: TRBV11-2
J: TRBJ2-2
size: -
CDR3: CASSSQHTGELFF
DNA: TGTGCCAGCAGCTCACAGCACACCGGGGAGCTGTTTTTT

D: -
V: TRBV19
J: TRBJ1-5
size: -
CDR3: CASSQTHSNQPQHF
DNA: TGTGCCAGTAGTCAGACTCATAGCAATCAGCCCCAGCATTTT

D: TRBD2
V: TRBV9
J: TRBJ2-7
size: few
CDR3: CASSPEVAGLYEQYF
DNA: TGTGCCAGCAGCCCCGAGGTAGCGGGTCTATACGAGCAGTACTTC

D: TRBD1
V: TRBV7-2
J: TRBJ2-2
size: -
CDR3: CASSSIWGQDNTGELFF
DNA: TGTGCCAGCAGCTCAATATGGGGACAGGACAACACCGGGGAGCTGTTTTTT

D: -
V: TRBV10-3
J: TRBJ2-3
size: many
CDR3: CAINPGHSTDTQYF
DNA: TGTGCCATCAATCCGGGCCATAGCACAGATACGCAGTATTTT

D: TRBD1
V: TRBV20-1
J: TRBJ1-3
size: -
CDR3: CSPKIWDRSGSGNTIYF
DNA: TGCAGTCCTAAGATATGGGACAGAAGTGGCTCTGGAAACACCATATATTTT

D: -
V: TRBV7-9
J: TRBJ1-1
size: many
CDR3: CASSLQAAYGEAFF
DNA: TGTGCCAGCAGCTTACAGGCAGCTTATGGTGAAGCTTTCTTT

D: -
V: TRBV24-1
J: TRBJ1-2
size: few
CDR3: CATSDTPGDYGYTF
DNA: TGTGCCACCAGTGATACACCAGGGGACTATGGCTACACCTTC

D: -
V: TRBV10-3
J: TRBJ2-5
size: -
CDR3: CAISDGLSSGVTQYF
DNA: TGTGCCATCAGTGACGGTCTAAGCTCGGGGGTGACCCAGTACTTC

D: -
V: TRBV20-1
J: TRBJ2-3
size: many
CDR3: CSARWTSTDTQYF
DNA: TGCAGTGCTCGATGGACCTCCACAGATACGCAGTATTTT

D: TRBD2
V: TRBV2
J: TRBJ2-1
size: few
CDR3: CASNPGLAGEGGVYNEQFF
DNA: TGTGCCAGCAATCCCGGCCTAGCGGGAGAGGGGGGGGTCTACAATGAGCAGTTCTTC

D: -
V: TRBV3-1
J: TRBJ1-2
size: few
CDR3: CASSQVAGNGYTF
DNA: TGTGCCAGCAGCCAAGTCGCCGGCAATGGCTACACCTTC

D: -
V: TRBV29-1
J: TRBJ2-3
size: many
CDR3: CSGGGQINTDTQYF
DNA: TGCAGCGGTGGGGGACAAATAAACACAGATACGCAGTATTTT

D: TRBD1
V: TRBV20-1
J: TRBJ1-5
size: few
CDR3: CSASGQVNQPQHF
DNA: TGCAGTGCCTCGGGACAGGTCAATCAGCCCCAGCATTTT

D: TRBD2
V: TRBV20-1
J: TRBJ2-5
size: few
CDR3: CSAEPGLAAHYQETQYF
DNA: TGCAGTGCTGAACCGGGACTAGCGGCACACTACCAAGAGACCCAGTACTTC

D: -
V: TRBV27
J: TRBJ1-2
size: -
CDR3: CASSFTGLDYGYTF
DNA: TGTGCCAGCAGTTTCACAGGGTTGGACTATGGCTACACCTTC

D: -
V: TRBV29-1
J: TRBJ2-1
size: -
CDR3: CSVGGVPYNEQFF
DNA: TGCAGCGTTGGTGGGGTCCCCTACAATGAGCAGTTCTTC

D: TRBD2
V: TRBV12-3/TRBV12-4
J: TRBJ2-7
size: few
CDR3: CASSPLAGHSYEQYF
DNA: TGTGCCAGCAGCCCTCTAGCGGGTCACTCCTACGAGCAGTACTTC

D: TRBD2
V: TRBV6-5
J: TRBJ2-1
size: -
CDR3: CASSFTSGEYNEQFF
DNA: TGTGCCAGCAGCTTCACTAGCGGAGAATACAATGAGCAGTTCTTC

D: -
V: TRBV20-1
J: TRBJ2-2
size: -
CDR3: CSASLGGMGELFF
DNA: TGCAGTGCTAGTCTTGGCGGGATGGGGGAGCTGTTTTTT

D: -
V: TRBV19
J: TRBJ1-6
size: -
CDR3: CASSRDWGARSPLHF
DNA: TGTGCCAGTAGTCGTGACTGGGGGGCGCGATCACCCCTCCACTTT

D: -
V: TRBV24-1
J: TRBJ2-2
size: many
CDR3: CATRSRGNTGELFF
DNA: TGTGCCACCCGGAGCAGGGGGAACACCGGGGAGCTGTTTTTT

D: TRBD1
V: TRBV6-2/TRBV6-3
J: TRBJ2-3
size: few
CDR3: CASSSADRAPDTQYF
DNA: TGTGCCAGCAGTTCGGCTGACAGGGCCCCAGATACGCAGTATTTT

D: -
V: TRBV12-3/TRBV12-4
J: TRBJ1-1
size: few
CDR3: CASSLARENTEAFF
DNA: TGTGCCAGCAGTTTAGCACGAGAGAACACTGAAGCTTTCTTT

D: TRBD1
V: TRBV7-8
J: TRBJ2-1
size: -
CDR3: CASNPGQSHNEQFF
DNA: TGTGCCAGCAATCCGGGACAGAGCCACAATGAGCAGTTCTTC

D: -
V: TRBV10-3
J: TRBJ1-1
size: many
CDR3: CAISESSQGQGPEAFF
DNA: TGTGCCATCAGTGAAAGCTCTCAGGGGCAGGGGCCCGAAGCTTTCTTT

D: -
V: TRBV3-1
J: TRBJ2-3
size: -
CDR3: CASSQGGSTQYF
DNA: TGTGCCAGCAGCCAAGGAGGGAGTACGCAGTATTTT

D: -
V: TRBV5-1
J: TRBJ2-5
size: few
CDR3: CASSLARAGETQYF
DNA: TGCGCCAGCAGCTTGGCGCGAGCGGGAGAGACCCAGTACTTC

D: -
V: TRBV29-1
J: TRBJ2-5
size: -
CDR3: CSVGPVQETQYF
DNA: TGCAGCGTTGGCCCCGTACAAGAGACCCAGTACTTC

D: TRBD2
V: TRBV24-1
J: TRBJ2-1
size: many
CDR3: CATSQGTSGFYNEQFF
DNA: TGTGCCACCAGTCAGGGGACTAGCGGGTTCTACAATGAGCAGTTCTTC

D: -
V: TRBV3-1
J: TRBJ2-1
size: -
CDR3: CASTQSSYNEQFF
DNA: TGTGCCAGCACCCAAAGCTCCTACAATGAGCAGTTCTTC

D: TRBD2
V: TRBV29-1
J: TRBJ2-7
size: few
CDR3: CSVARAGGGYEQYF
DNA: TGCAGCGTTGCAAGGGCGGGAGGAGGCTACGAGCAGTACTTC

D: -
V: TRBV7-9
J: TRBJ1-1
size: -
CDR3: CASSLTGNSNTEAFF
DNA: TGTGCCAGCAGCTTAACAGGGAATTCGAACACTGAAGCTTTCTTT

D: -
V: TRBV24-1
J: TRBJ2-5
size: many
CDR3: CATKSGETQYF
DNA: TGTGCCACCAAGTCTGGAGAGACCCAGTACTTC

D: TRBD1
V: TRBV29-1
J: TRBJ1-4
size: -
CDR3: CSVEADRVGNEKLFF
DNA: TGCAGCGTGGAAGCTGACAGGGTAGGAAATGAAAAACTGTTTTTT

D: -
V: TRBV28
J: TRBJ1-5
size: few
CDR3: CASNGIDFTSRNQPQHF
DNA: TGTGCCAGCAATGGCATTGACTTCACCTCCCGCAATCAGCCCCAGCATTTT

D: TRBD1
V: TRBV7-9
J: TRBJ2-3
size: -
CDR3: CASGLDRGSDTQYF
DNA: TGTGCCAGCGGGTTGGACAGGGGGTCGGATACGCAGTATTTT

D: -
V: TRBV20-1
J: TRBJ2-3
size: many
CDR3: CSANRMDEGPPDTQYF
DNA: TGCAGTGCTAACCGAATGGACGAGGGTCCCCCAGATACGCAGTATTTT

D: -
V: TRBV11-2
J: TRBJ1-2
size: -
CDR3: CASSLDHWGGWNYGYTF
DNA: TGTGCCAGCAGCTTAGATCATTGGGGGGGGTGGAACTATGGCTACACCTTC

D: -
V: TRBV20-1
J: TRBJ1-3
size: -
CDR3: CSASLDRRWGNTIYF
DNA: TGCAGTGCCAGCTTAGACAGGAGATGGGGAAACACCATATATTTT

D: -
V: TRBV7-9
J: TRBJ1-5
size: many
CDR3: CASSLETQPQHF
DNA: TGTGCCAGCAGCTTAGAGACTCAGCCCCAGCATTTT

D: -
V: TRBV5-6
J: TRBJ2-6
size: few
CDR3: CASSLNNRGANVLTF
DNA: TGTGCCAGCAGCTTGAATAACAGGGGGGCCAACGTCCTGACTTTC

D: -
V: TRBV28
J: TRBJ2-3
size: few
CDR3: CASSTPAVLRWTDTQYF
DNA: TGTGCCAGCAGCACCCCGGCGGTCCTACGGTGGACAGATACGCAGTATTTT

D: -
V: TRBV19
J: TRBJ2-1
size: -
CDR3: CASSIGSGPLGNEQFF
DNA: TGTGCCAGTAGTATCGGCAGCGGACCTCTCGGCAATGAGCAGTTCTTC

D: -
V: TRBV5-1
J: TRBJ1-1
size: few
CDR3: CASSLAGTLNTEAFF
DNA: TGCGCCAGCAGCTTGGCCGGCACCCTGAACACTGAAGCTTTCTTT

D: -
V: TRBV20-1
J: TRBJ1-1
size: -
CDR3: CSAKRSRGETEAFF
DNA: TGCAGTGCTAAGAGGTCCCGGGGGGAGACTGAAGCTTTCTTT